What follows describes a single T cell receptor beta chain. Method: immunoSEQ multiplex PCR; TCRdb's copy keeps in-frame clones and lacks some. The table lists roughly 150,000 clones, approximately 79% of them singletons. The sample originates from a study of blood T cell repertoires in COVID-19. Study in general: COVID-19 samples, acute and convalescent, were from the United States, Italy and Spain.

Individuals aged about 18 to 100 years were recruited from fewer than 30 US areas. Categorization into cohorts depended on clinical history that participants reported. The CDR3 sequence is 16 residues long. From germline, CDR1 is SGHRS and CDR2 YFSETQ. Trimming took 2 bases from V and 2 from J; bases not matched to a gene: 10. The source of this sequence is a woman in her 70s in a cohort exposed to, infected with or recovered from COVID-19 (not recorded which). Source material: PBMCs or T cells enriched from blood (not recorded which). The chain couples TRBV5-1 to TRBJ2-7; 7 bases map to TRBD1. DNA for the CDR3: TGCGCCAGCAGCTTCAGTACGGGACAGACGACCTACGAGCAGTACTTC. As protein: CASSFSTGQTTYEQYF. The variable domain in full, with the rest retrieved from reference TRBV5-1 and TRBJ2-7, is KAGVTQTPRYLIKTRGQQVTLSCSPISGHRSVSWYQQTPGQGLQFLFEYFSETQRNKGNFPGRFSGRQFSNSRSEMNVSTLELGDSALYLCASSFSTGQTTYEQYFGPGTRLTVT.